The clone carrying this TCR beta chain appeared a single time. Its target is not known. Indicated time point: blood 4 weeks post-SBRT, at nephrectomy. The treatment here: 15 Gy SBRT to primary tumor, nephrectomy 4 weeks later. Nephrectomy followed 15 Gy stereotactic body radiation by 4 weeks. The tumor was a clear cell renal cell carcinoma. This sample is drawn from a study of radiation and T cells in renal cell carcinoma. Study-level points and caveats: From baseline, blood top tumor clonotypes peaked at 2 weeks post-radiation.

This CDR3 is 14 amino acids long. Germline V gene lookup returns CDR1 SNHLY and CDR2 FYNNEI. Trimming pared 7 bases from V and 2 bases from J, leaving 14 bases between. Data came from immunoSEQ multiplex PCR; TCRdb stores just in-frame clones and leaves some out. Of some 46,000 clones detected, about 84% appear once; the ten largest clones hold 25% to 30%. The clonotype originates from a woman in her 70s with renal cell carcinoma. The V gene is TRBV2, the J gene TRBJ1-2; D might be TRBD1 (6 bases). Specimen: blood, collected from a patient whose treatment included radiotherapy and nephrectomy. The CDR3: CASTSGAQNYGYTF. CDR3 bases: TGTGCCAGCACGTCGGGGGCGCAAAACTATGGCTACACCTTC.